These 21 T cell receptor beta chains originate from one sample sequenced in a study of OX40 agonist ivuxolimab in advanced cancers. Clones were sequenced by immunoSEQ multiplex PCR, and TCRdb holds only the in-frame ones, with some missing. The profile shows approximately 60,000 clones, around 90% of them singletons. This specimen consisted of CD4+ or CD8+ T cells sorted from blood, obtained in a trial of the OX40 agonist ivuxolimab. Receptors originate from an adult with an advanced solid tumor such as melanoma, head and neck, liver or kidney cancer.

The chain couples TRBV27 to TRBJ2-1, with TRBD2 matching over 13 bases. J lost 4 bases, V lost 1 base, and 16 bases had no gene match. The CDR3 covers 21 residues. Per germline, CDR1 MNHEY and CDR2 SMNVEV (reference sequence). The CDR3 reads CASSLFFLTSGGSLRYNEQFF. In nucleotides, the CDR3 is TGTGCCAGCAGTTTATTTTTCCTGACTAGCGGGGGGTCGTTGAGATACAATGAGCAGTTCTTC.

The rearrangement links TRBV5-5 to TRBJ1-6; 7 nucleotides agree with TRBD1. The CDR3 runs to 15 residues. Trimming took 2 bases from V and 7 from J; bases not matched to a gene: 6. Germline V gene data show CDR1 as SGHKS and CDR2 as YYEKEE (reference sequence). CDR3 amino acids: CASSLGDSRNSPLHF. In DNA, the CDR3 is TGTGCCAGCAGCTTAGGGGACAGTCGGAATTCACCCCTCCACTTT.

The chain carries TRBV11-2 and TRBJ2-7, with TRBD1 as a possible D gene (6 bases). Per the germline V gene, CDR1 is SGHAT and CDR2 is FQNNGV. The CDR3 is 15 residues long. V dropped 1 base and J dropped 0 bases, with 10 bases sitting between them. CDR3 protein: CASSLVADSSYEQYF. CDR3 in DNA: TGTGCCAGCAGCTTAGTCGCGGACAGCTCCTACGAGCAGTACTTC.

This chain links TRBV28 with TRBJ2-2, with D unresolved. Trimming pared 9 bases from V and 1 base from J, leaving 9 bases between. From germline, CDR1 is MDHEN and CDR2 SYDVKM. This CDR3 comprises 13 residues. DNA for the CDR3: TGTGCCAGTGTTGACGGGAACACCGGGGAGCTGTTTTTT. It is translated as CASVDGNTGELFF. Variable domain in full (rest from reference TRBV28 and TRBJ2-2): DVKVTQSSRYLVKRTGEKVFLECVQDMDHENMFWYRQDPGLGLRLIYFSYDVKMKEKGDIPEGYSVSREKKERFSLILESASTNQTSMYLCASVDGNTGELFFGEGSRLTVL.

The CDR3 here is CASASGSSSYEQYF. The CDR3 region has the DNA TGTGCCAGTGCTAGCGGGTCAAGCTCCTACGAGCAGTACTTC. This chain links TRBV19 with TRBJ2-7, with 8 bases that match TRBD2. The CDR3 has 14 residues. Germline values: CDR1 LNHDA, CDR2 SQIVND (reference sequence). Trimming removed 8 bases from V and 0 bases from J; junction bases left unmatched: 6.

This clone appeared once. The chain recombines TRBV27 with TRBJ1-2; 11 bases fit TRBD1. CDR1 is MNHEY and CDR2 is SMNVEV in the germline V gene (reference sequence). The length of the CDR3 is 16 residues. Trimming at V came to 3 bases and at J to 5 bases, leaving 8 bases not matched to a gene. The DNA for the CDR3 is TGTGCCAGCAGTTTGGTGGGACAGGGGGGGCAATATGGCTACACCTTC. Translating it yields CASSLVGQGGQYGYTF.

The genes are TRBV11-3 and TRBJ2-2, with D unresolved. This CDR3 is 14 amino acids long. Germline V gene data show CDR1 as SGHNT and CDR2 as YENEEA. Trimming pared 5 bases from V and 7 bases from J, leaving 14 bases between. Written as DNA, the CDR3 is TGTGCCAGCAGCCCACCTAGTGGGAACGGGGAGCTGTTTTTT. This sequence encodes CASSPPSGNGELFF.

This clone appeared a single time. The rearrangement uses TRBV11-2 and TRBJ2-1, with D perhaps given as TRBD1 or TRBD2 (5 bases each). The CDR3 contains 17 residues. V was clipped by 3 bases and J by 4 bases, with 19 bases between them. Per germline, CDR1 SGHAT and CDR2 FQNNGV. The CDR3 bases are TGTGCCAGCAGCTTTAGGGGTAAGGAGGACTTTTACAATGAGCAGTTCTTC. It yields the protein CASSFRGKEDFYNEQFF.

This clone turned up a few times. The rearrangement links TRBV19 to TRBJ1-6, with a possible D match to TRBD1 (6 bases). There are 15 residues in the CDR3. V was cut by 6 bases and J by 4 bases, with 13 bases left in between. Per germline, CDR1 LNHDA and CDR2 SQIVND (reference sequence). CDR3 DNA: TGTGCCAGTAGGACCCGGGACACTTATAATTCACCCCTCCACTTT. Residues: CASRTRDTYNSPLHF. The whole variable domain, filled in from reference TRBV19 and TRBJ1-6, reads DGGITQSPKYLFRKEGQNVTLSCEQNLNHDAMYWYRQDPGQGLRLIYYSQIVNDFQKGDIAEGYSVSREKKESFPLTVTSAQKNPTAFYLCASRTRDTYNSPLHFGNGTRLTVT.

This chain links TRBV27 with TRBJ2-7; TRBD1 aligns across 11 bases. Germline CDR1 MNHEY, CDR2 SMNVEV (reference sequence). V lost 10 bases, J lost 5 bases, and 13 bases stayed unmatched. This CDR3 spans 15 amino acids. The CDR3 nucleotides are TGTGCCACCCAAACACCGGGACAGGGGGTTCACGAGCAGTACTTC. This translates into CATQTPGQGVHEQYF.

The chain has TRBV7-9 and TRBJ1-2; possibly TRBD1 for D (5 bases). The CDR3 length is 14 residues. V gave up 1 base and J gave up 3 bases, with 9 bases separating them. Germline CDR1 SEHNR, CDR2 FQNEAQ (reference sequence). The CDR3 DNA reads TGTGCCAGCAGCTTAGAAAGGGGCTACTATGGCTACACCTTC. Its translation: CASSLERGYYGYTF.

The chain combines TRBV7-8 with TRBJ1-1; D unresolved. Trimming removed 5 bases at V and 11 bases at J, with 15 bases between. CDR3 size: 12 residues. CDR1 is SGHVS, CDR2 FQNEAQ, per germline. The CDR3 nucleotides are TGTGCCAGCAGCCCCGAGAGCTACCGGGCTTTCTTT. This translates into CASSPESYRAFF.

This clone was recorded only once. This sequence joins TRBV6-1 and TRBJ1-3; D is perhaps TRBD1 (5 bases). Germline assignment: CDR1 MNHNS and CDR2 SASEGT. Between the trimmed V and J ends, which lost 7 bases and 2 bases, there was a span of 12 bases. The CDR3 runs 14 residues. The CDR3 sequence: CASTQGTAGNTIYF. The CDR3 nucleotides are TGTGCCAGCACCCAGGGAACTGCTGGAAACACCATATATTTT.

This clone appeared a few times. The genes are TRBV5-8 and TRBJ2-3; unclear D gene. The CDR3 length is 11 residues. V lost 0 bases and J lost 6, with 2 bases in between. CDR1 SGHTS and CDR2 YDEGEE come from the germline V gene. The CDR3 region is CASSLADTQYF. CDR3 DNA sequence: TGTGCCAGCAGCTTGGCGGATACGCAGTATTTT.

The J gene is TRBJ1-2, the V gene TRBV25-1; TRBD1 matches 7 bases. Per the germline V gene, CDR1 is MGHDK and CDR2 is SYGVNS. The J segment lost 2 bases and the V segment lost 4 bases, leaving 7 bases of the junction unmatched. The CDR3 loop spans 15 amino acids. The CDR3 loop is CASSADDRVNYGYTF. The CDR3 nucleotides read TGTGCCAGCAGTGCGGATGACAGGGTCAACTATGGCTACACCTTC.

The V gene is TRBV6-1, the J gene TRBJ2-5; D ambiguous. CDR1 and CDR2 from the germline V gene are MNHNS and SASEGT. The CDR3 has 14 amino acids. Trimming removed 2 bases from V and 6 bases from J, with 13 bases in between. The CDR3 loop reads CASSEPSSGKTQYF. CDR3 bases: TGTGCCAGCAGTGAACCGTCCAGTGGGAAGACCCAGTACTTC.

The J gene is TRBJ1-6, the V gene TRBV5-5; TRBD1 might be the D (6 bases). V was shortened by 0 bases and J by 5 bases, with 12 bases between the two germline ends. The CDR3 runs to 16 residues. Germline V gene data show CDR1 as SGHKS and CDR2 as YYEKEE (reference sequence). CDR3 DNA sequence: TGTGCCAGCAGCTTGGAGGGGGTCCAGCATAATTCACCCCTCCACTTT. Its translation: CASSLEGVQHNSPLHF.

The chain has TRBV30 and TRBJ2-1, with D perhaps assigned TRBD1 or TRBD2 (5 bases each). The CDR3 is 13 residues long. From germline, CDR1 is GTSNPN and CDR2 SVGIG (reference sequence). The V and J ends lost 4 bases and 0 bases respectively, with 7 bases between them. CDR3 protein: CAWTGSSYNEQFF. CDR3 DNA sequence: TGTGCCTGGACAGGGAGCTCCTACAATGAGCAGTTCTTC.

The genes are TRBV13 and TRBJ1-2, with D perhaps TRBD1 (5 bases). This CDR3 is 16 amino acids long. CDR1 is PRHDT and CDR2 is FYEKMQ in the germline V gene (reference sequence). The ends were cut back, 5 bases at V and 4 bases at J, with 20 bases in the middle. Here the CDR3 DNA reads TGTGCCAGCAGCCCTGACAGCGCAGGGTCCGGCTATGGCTACACCTTC. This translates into CASSPDSAGSGYGYTF.

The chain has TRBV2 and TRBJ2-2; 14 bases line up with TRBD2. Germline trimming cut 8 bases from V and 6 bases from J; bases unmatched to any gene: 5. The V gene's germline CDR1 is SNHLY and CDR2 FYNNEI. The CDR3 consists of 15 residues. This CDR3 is CASWTSGGRPGELFF. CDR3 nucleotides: TGTGCCAGCTGGACTAGCGGGGGGCGTCCCGGGGAGCTGTTTTTT.

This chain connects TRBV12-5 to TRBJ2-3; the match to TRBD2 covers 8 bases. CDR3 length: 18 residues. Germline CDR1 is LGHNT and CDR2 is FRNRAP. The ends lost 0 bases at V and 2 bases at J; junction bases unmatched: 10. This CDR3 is CASGLVRGGTGYTDTQYF. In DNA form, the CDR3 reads TGTGCTAGTGGTTTGGTACGCGGGGGGACCGGTTACACAGATACGCAGTATTTT.